Detailed here is one T cell receptor (beta chain). This clone is a singleton in its sample. Its antigen target is currently unknown. There are no base qualities to consult, and no much larger clone falls within one base. Including the terminal cysteine and phenylalanine, the CDR3 comprises 17 residues. Just CDR3 DNA is preserved here, 51 bases in frame from base 1. V ends up 6 bases short and J 0 bases short, with an unmatched junction base count of 9. Reading the germline V gene gives CDR1 ENHRY and CDR2 SYGVKD. The sample is drawn from a study of shared clonotypes between healthy human individuals (dated by TCRdb to about 2020). For the wider study: A couple of women and a few men aged 18 to 49 years were included in the cohort. Per donor, three plates each were used for CD4 naive and CD4 memory, two for CD8 naive, and one for CD8 memory. To estimate repertoire size and how much clonotypes are shared between individuals, the study performed deep sequencing of blood TCR repertoires from about five healthy adults. Different laboratories and diverse techniques were used to prepare libraries and sequence TCR repertoires, to increase sequencing depth and limit assay-specific biases. Each donor's leukapheresis produced roughly between about 0.9 and 9.5 billion PBMCs. What the research found in general, with its limitations: The small number of donors limited the genetic and exposure-history diversity represented. When several donors were compared, the shared fraction of clonotypes was about 5% for naive CD4, roughly 3.4% for naive CD8, roughly 2.5% for memory CD4, and less than 0.5% for memory CD8. Sampling was restricted to blood, and TCR repertoires in tissue are likely to differ from TCR repertoires in blood. Pairwise subsampling led to the expectation that sequencing depth would affect the degree of clonotype sharing among donors. Higher generation probabilities were observed for clonotypes shared by all four sorted-subset donors than for non-shared clonotypes. Even with the large sequencing depth, rarefaction of the sorted-subset datasets indicated that sequencing was incomplete. Larger estimated clonotype richness was generally found for naive subsets than for memory subsets.

Healthy HIV-negative adults with no recently reported acute infections or vaccinations were included as donors. Every donor was a Caucasian adult residing in Nashville, Tennessee, USA. CD4+ T cells were enriched through magnetic negative selection, after which naive cells were positively selected on CD45RA and the remaining negative fraction served as the memory subset. Blood was obtained by leukapheresis, after which PBMCs were separated by Ficoll-Histopaque density gradient centrifugation and cryopreserved in liquid nitrogen vapor phase. Analytical flow cytometry was used to check the purity and quantity of each magnetically sorted T cell population. From each sorted fraction, genomic DNA was isolated and quantified by UV absorbance on a Nanodrop 2000c. TCR CDR3 regions were amplified from genomic DNA by multiplex PCR using the deep immunoSEQ assay. Extracted genomic DNA from each cell subset was distributed evenly across all wells of several immunoSEQ 96-well plates, and each plate was treated as a replicate. For sorted subsets, around 200 ng genomic DNA, equal to about 30,000 T cell genomes, was loaded into each replicate PCR. Purified libraries were measured with a Qubit 3.0 fluorometer, size-checked on a Bioanalyzer 2100, and measured again with the KAPA Library Quantification kit. Every immunoSEQ 96-well plate was sequenced on a separate single-read 150-cycle Illumina NextSeq 550 flow cell. The source study handled its data this way. The immunoSEQ output contained only junctional sequences without quality scores, so filtering could not match that applied to full-length reads. To assign V/J genes and CDR3, sequences were annotated using PyIR, a Python wrapper for IgBLAST v1.9, with IMGT germline references. Reads were removed for weak V/J assignments (E-value above 1e-6), missing CDR3, stop codons, out-of-frame junctions, or ambiguous translated residues. V3J clonotypes were defined as sequences sharing an identical inferred V gene, J gene, and CDR3 amino acid sequence. The percentage overlap between two repertoires was calculated by dividing the number of shared unique clonotypes by the size of the smaller repertoire. RTK rarefaction, the Chao1 estimator, and Recon v2.1 estimates of unobserved clonotypes were used to assess repertoire richness. Generation probabilities for all TCRbeta clonotypes obtained by the gDNA method from a handful of donors were computed using OLGA. The table was pulled from immuneACCESS by TCRdb, which kept in-frame rearrangements only. Such tables lose some clones; where checked, under half of the loss comes from unresolved V genes, and the rest has no known cause. V and J calls and clone size are copied from that table; D and trimming were computed from the DNA. Here the sample has fewer than 1.4 million clones; more than 75% occur a single time. 0.5% to 0.65% of the sample rests with the top ten.

The rearranged segments are TRBV10-3 and TRBJ2-2, and TRBD1 aligns with 8 junction nucleotides. Sample: memory CD4+ T cells from PBMCs. The sample's cell subset or site label, decoded: CD45RA-negative fraction. This TCR was recovered from a man between 18 and 35 years old in good health. Some clones in this sample may be carry-over from other donors' samples. The sequenced DNA is TGTGCCATCAGCCCGCGACAGGGGATGGCGAACACCGGGGAGCTGTTTTTT. This sequence encodes CAISPRQGMANTGELFF.